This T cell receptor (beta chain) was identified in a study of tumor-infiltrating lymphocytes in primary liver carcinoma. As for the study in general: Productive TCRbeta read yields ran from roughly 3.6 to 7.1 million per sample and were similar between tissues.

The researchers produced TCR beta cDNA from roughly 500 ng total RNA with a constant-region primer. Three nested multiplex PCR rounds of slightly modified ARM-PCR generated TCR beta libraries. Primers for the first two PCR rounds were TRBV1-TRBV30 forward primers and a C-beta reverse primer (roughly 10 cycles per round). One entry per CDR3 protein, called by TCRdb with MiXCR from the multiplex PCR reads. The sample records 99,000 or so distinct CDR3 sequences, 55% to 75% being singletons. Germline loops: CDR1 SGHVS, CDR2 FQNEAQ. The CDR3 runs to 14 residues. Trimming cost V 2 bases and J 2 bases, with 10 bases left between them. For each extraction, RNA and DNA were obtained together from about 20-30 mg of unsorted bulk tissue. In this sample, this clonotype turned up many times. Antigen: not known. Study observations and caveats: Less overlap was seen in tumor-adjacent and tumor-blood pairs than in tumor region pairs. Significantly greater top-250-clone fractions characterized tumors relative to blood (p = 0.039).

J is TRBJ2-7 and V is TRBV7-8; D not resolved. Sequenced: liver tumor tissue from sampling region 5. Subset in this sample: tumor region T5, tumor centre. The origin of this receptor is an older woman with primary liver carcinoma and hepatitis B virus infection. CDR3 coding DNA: TGTGCCAGCAGCTTAATTCGAAAGACCTACGAGCAGTACTTC. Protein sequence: CASSLIRKTYEQYF.